The 21 T cell receptor beta chains presented below share a single source sample, sequenced in a study of cytotoxic CD8 clonotypes in ibrutinib-treated CLL. Clones were sequenced by immunoSEQ multiplex PCR, and TCRdb holds only the in-frame ones, with some missing. Of fewer than 300,000 clones listed, less than 85% are singletons. Here the sequenced sample was PBMCs, taken at disease progression, from a patient treated with ibrutinib. The receptors stem from a human donor with chronic lymphocytic leukemia.

The chain uses TRBV28 and TRBJ1-3; D call uncertain. V lost 5 bases to trimming and J lost 10 bases, with 21 bases between them. In germline, CDR1 is MDHEN, CDR2 SYDVKM. The CDR3 is 15 residues long. For the CDR3, the DNA is TGTGCCAGCAGTACCCCGAAAGGCGCCGTGTCGACCATATATTTT. Translated: CASSTPKGAVSTIYF. The full variable domain, its missing parts supplied by reference TRBV28 and TRBJ1-3, is DVKVTQSSRYLVKRTGEKVFLECVQDMDHENMFWYRQDPGLGLRLIYFSYDVKMKEKGDIPEGYSVSREKKERFSLILESASTNQTSMYLCASSTPKGAVSTIYFGEGSWLTVV.

Notes on this clone: Other DNA sequences in this sample translate to the same CDR3. The rearrangement uses TRBV9 and TRBJ2-3, with 7 bases fitting TRBD2. The CDR3 sequence is 16 residues long. Trimming at V came to 0 bases and at J to 1 base, leaving 5 bases not matched to a gene. Germline V gene data show CDR1 as SGDLS and CDR2 as YYNGEE. The CDR3 loop reads CASSVVPGRGTDTQYF. The CDR3 DNA is TGTGCCAGCAGCGTAGTGCCGGGGAGGGGCACAGATACGCAGTATTTT.

The chain has TRBV10-3 and TRBJ2-7; a possible D gene is TRBD1 (6 bases). CDR3 length: 18 amino acids. V lost 0 bases, J lost 0 bases, and 18 bases lay in between. CDR1 is ENHRY, CDR2 SYGVKD, per germline. The CDR3 sequence: CAISESILGQTISYEQYF. The DNA of the CDR3 is TGTGCCATCAGTGAGTCGATCTTAGGACAGACAATCTCCTACGAGCAGTACTTC.

The genes are TRBV13 and TRBJ1-4; D is unclear. Trimming shortened V by 4 bases and J by 0 bases, and 6 bases separated the two germline ends. Germline V CDR1 and CDR2: PRHDT, FYEKMQ (reference sequence). This CDR3 region has 14 residues. The CDR3 DNA follows: TGTGCCAGCAGCTCACACCCAACTAATGAAAAACTGTTTTTT. It translates to CASSSHPTNEKLFF.

The chain recombines TRBV13 with TRBJ2-7, with 7 nucleotides matching TRBD1. There are 16 residues in the CDR3. CDR1 is PRHDT and CDR2 is FYEKMQ in the germline V gene (reference sequence). The trim removed 5 bases at V and 4 bases at J, leaving 14 bases unmatched. The CDR3 nucleotides read TGTGCCAGCAGCCCGCATACCAGGGGGAAACTTTACGAGCAGTACTTC. Protein: CASSPHTRGKLYEQYF.

This clone was observed a few times. The chain uses TRBV7-9 and TRBJ2-5, with TRBD2 matching 7 bases. V was clipped by 7 bases and J by 2 bases; unmatched bases: 4. The CDR3 runs to 13 residues. The germline V gene has CDR1 SEHNR and CDR2 FQNEAQ (reference sequence). The CDR3 sequence is CASTFGGQETQYF. CDR3 nucleotide sequence: TGTGCCAGCACTTTCGGGGGGCAAGAGACCCAGTACTTC.

The sample holds a few counts of this clone. V and J are TRBV4-2 and TRBJ1-4; 8 positions match TRBD1. V was pared by 0 bases and J by 5 bases, with 5 bases of the junction left unmatched. This CDR3 is 16 amino acids long. Looked up from germline, CDR1 is LGHNA and CDR2 is YNFKEQ. CDR3: CASSQEGRTGNEKLFF. The CDR3 coding sequence is TGTGCCAGCAGCCAAGAGGGCCGGACAGGGAATGAAAAACTGTTTTTT.

The genes are TRBV29-1 and TRBJ2-1, with D possibly being TRBD2 (5 bases). The germline CDR1 and CDR2 sequences are SQVTM and ANQGSEA. The CDR3 totals 12 residues. Trimming removed 4 bases at V and 5 bases at J, with 9 bases between. The CDR3, as DNA: TGCAGCGTTGTACAGCGGAACAATGAGCAGTTCTTC. Translation: CSVVQRNNEQFF.

Comment on this clone: Germline is not matched at one junction end, which may reflect a read error. This same CDR3 is encoded by further DNA sequences in the sample. The V gene is TRBV4-1, the J gene TRBJ2-7; TRBD2 agrees at 10 bases. Germline V gene lookup returns CDR1 MGHRA and CDR2 YSYEKL. CDR3 size: 18 residues. For the CDR3, the DNA is TGCGCCAGTAGCCCCATTCGGTCTAGCGGGAGTAGGGTGTACGAGCAGTACTTC. This translates into CASSPIRSSGSRVYEQYF.

The chain employs TRBV10-3 and TRBJ1-4, with no clear D. The length of the CDR3 is 15 residues. The V end was cut by 6 bases, the J end by 2 bases, with 13 bases between. Germline CDR1 is ENHRY and CDR2 is SYGVKD. This CDR3 is CAIREGRATNEKLFF. Here the CDR3 DNA reads TGTGCCATCAGGGAGGGTCGGGCGACTAATGAAAAACTGTTTTTT.

The chain has TRBV28 and TRBJ2-1; 9 bases align to TRBD2. The CDR3 contains 17 residues. Germline V gene data show CDR1 as MDHEN and CDR2 as SYDVKM. V trimming: 2 bases; J trimming: 5 bases; junction bases outside the gene matches: 10. The CDR3 sequence is CASSLLVLAGANNEQFF. DNA of the CDR3: TGTGCCAGCAGTTTACTTGTATTAGCGGGAGCGAACAATGAGCAGTTCTTC.

This clone was counted only a few times. The J gene is TRBJ1-4, the V gene TRBV9, with 8 nucleotides matching TRBD1. Trimming took 9 bases from V and 8 from J; bases not matched to a gene: 3. Per germline, CDR1 SGDLS and CDR2 YYNGEE. The CDR3 contains 11 residues. The CDR3 reads CANRGIEKLFF. In DNA form, the CDR3 reads TGTGCCAACAGGGGGATCGAAAAACTGTTTTTT.

The V gene is TRBV7-8, the J gene TRBJ2-7; 7 bases fit TRBD1. CDR3 length: 15 residues. Germline V gives CDR1 SGHVS, CDR2 FQNEAQ. The J segment lost 2 bases and the V segment lost 3 bases, leaving 7 bases of the junction unmatched. DNA of the CDR3: TGTGCCAGCAGCTTTGGACAGGTGCGAACCTACGAGCAGTACTTC. Its protein is CASSFGQVRTYEQYF.

The V gene is TRBV5-6, the J gene TRBJ2-7, with 10 bases that match TRBD1. J lost 5 bases, V lost 4 bases, and 6 bases had no gene match. Per the germline V gene, CDR1 is SGHDT and CDR2 is YYEEEE. This CDR3 region has 14 residues. CDR3 residues: CASSTGQGTHEQYF. CDR3 bases: TGTGCCAGCAGCACGGGACAGGGGACCCACGAGCAGTACTTC.

V is TRBV18 and J is TRBJ2-3; 9 bases are shared with TRBD1. V was pared by 2 bases and J by 0 bases, with 15 bases of the junction left unmatched. This CDR3 has 20 amino acids. The V gene's germline CDR1 is KGHSH and CDR2 LQKENI. The CDR3 sequence is CASSPNTRWDRDSSTDTQYF. In DNA form, the CDR3 reads TGTGCCAGCTCACCAAATACCCGCTGGGACAGGGACTCTAGCACAGATACGCAGTATTTT.

The chain recombines TRBV29-1 with TRBJ2-7; the match to TRBD2 covers 9 bases. Trimming at V came to 5 bases and at J to 2 bases, leaving 7 bases not matched to a gene. In germline, CDR1 is SQVTM, CDR2 ANQGSEA. This CDR3 has 14 amino acids. The CDR3, as DNA: TGCAGCGTTTCAAAGACTAGCGGAACCTACGAGCAGTACTTC. It translates to CSVSKTSGTYEQYF.

There are many counts of this clone. The chain carries TRBV7-9 and TRBJ1-1; D is undetermined. The CDR3 totals 11 residues. Per the germline V gene, CDR1 is SEHNR and CDR2 is FQNEAQ (reference sequence). Trimming pared 6 bases from V and 2 bases from J, leaving 4 bases between. The CDR3 region is CASSRNTEAFF. CDR3 coding DNA: TGTGCCAGCAGTCGAAACACTGAAGCTTTCTTT.

V is TRBV5-1 and J is TRBJ2-7; TRBD2 matches 13 bases. CDR1 and CDR2 from the germline V gene are SGHRS and YFSETQ. The CDR3 runs to 14 residues. With 4 bases clipped from V and 8 bases from J, the junction kept 6 bases outside the gene matches. CDR3 nucleotide sequence: TGCGCCAGCAGCACATGGACTAGCGGGAGCCAGCAGTACTTC. Its protein product is CASSTWTSGSQQYF.

The gene calls are TRBV9 and TRBJ1-2; D is possibly TRBD1 (6 bases). Trimming removed 3 bases at V and 7 bases at J, with 13 bases between. Germline V gene sequence: CDR1 SGDLS, CDR2 YYNGEE. CDR3 size: 13 residues. CDR3 bases: TGTGCCAGCAGCGCCGGGACATTGGGTGGCTACACCTTC. Translated, it gives CASSAGTLGGYTF.

V is TRBV7-2 and J is TRBJ2-2; D perhaps matches TRBD1 (6 bases). In germline, CDR1 is SGHTA, CDR2 FQGNSA. The germline V and J ends were trimmed by 5 bases and 4 bases, with 14 bases remaining between them. CDR3 length: 15 amino acids. The CDR3 coding sequence is TGTGCCAGCAGCCCCTGGGACACAATCACCGGGGAGCTGTTTTTT. As protein: CASSPWDTITGELFF.

This clone was observed a few times. CDR3 in DNA: TGTGCCAGCAGTTGCTACGAGCAGTACTTC. It encodes CASSCYEQYF. The rearrangement joins TRBV5-4 to TRBJ2-7, with unresolved D. The CDR3 has 10 amino acids. Between the trimmed V and J ends, which lost 5 bases and 3 bases, there was a span of 3 bases. Per germline, CDR1 SGHNT and CDR2 YYREEE (reference sequence).